The 17 T cell receptor delta chains below were found in one sample sequenced in a study of Vδ1+ human thymocytes. Study-wide results and caveats: In the thymus, TRG and TRD repertoires looked highly polyclonal with Gaussian CDR3 lengths.

The template was reverse-transcribed extracted RNA. CDR3 amplicons came from multiplex PCR with pooled V-gene forward and constant-region reverse primers. TCRdb re-analyzed the multiplex PCR reads via CATT. The sample lists 54,000 or so delta-chain clones, roughly 15% occurring once. These TCRs are of unknown antigen specificity. The sample consisted of Vdelta1+ gamma-delta thymocytes from the thymus. Specified subset: FACS-sorted CD3+ TCRalphabeta- TCRVdelta1+ TCRVdelta2- thymocytes. These receptors all stem from a boy younger than two who had congenital heart surgery.

The chain recombines TRDV1 with TRDJ1; D remains ambiguous. Germline V lookup: CDR1 TSWWSYY, CDR2 QGS. Trimming took 0 bases from V and 0 from J, leaving 20 bases between them. The CDR3 covers 19 residues. The CDR3: CALGELCVSSRVYTDKLIF. CDR3 nucleotides: TGTGCTCTTGGGGAACTATGTGTCTCCAGCAGGGTTTACACCGATAAACTCATCTTT.

This clone appeared a few times. This chain uses TRDV1 with TRDJ1, with 7 bases fitting TRDD2. CDR3 size: 14 residues. The J segment lost 2 bases and the V segment lost 6 bases, leaving 6 bases of the junction unmatched. Germline CDR1 is TSWWSYY and CDR2 is QGS. The CDR3 DNA is TGTGCTCTTGGAAAAAACCTTCCTACCGATAAACTCATCTTT. This gives the protein CALGKNLPTDKLIF.

The chain couples TRDV1 to TRDJ1; 12 positions match TRDD3. The CDR3 has 18 amino acids. Germline CDR1 and CDR2: TSWWSYY and QGS. V lost 1 base to trimming and J lost 3 bases; unmatched junction nucleotides: 9. The CDR3 DNA reads as TGTGCTCTTGGGGAACGGCATTTCTGGGGGATACGATCCGATAAACTCATCTTT. The encoded protein is CALGERHFWGIRSDKLIF.

This clone was detected only a few times. The junction and the germline gene differ at one end; a read error may be behind it. The sample carries other DNA sequences with the same CDR3. The chain combines TRDV2 with TRDJ1; TRDD3 aligns across 10 bases. Germline values: CDR1 GEAIGNYY, CDR2 EKD. The CDR3 length is 21 residues. DNA for the CDR3: TGTGCCTGCGACACCGTTATCATCGGTACTCGGGGGGATACGCCAAACGATAAACTCATCTTT. Translation: CACDTVIIGTRGDTPNDKLIF.

This chain joins TRDV1 and TRDJ1; 10 positions match TRDD3. V trimming: 6 bases; J trimming: 4 bases; junction bases outside the gene matches: 11. In germline, CDR1 is TSWWSYY, CDR2 QGS. This CDR3 has 16 amino acids. The CDR3 bases are TGTGCTCTTGGAGGAACAGGGGGATACGCCCGCGATAAACTCATCTTT. Residues: CALGGTGGYARDKLIF.

This clone was detected only a few times. The chain employs TRDV1 and TRDJ1; weak D call: TRDD3 (8 bases). The CDR3 extends over 16 amino acids. CDR1 is TSWWSYY and CDR2 is QGS in the germline V gene. The V and J ends lost 5 bases and 10 bases respectively, with 26 bases between them. Written as DNA, the CDR3 is TGTGCTCTTGGGACCCCCCTTCCTCCCGAACTGGGGGGACTCATCTTT. As protein: CALGTPLPPELGGLIF.

This clone was counted a few times. V and J are TRDV1 and TRDJ1, with a weak D call TRDD2 (6 bases). Between the trimmed V and J ends, which lost 2 bases and 0 bases, there was a span of 19 bases. In germline, CDR1 is TSWWSYY, CDR2 QGS. The CDR3 is 18 amino acids. CDR3 residues: CALGEEDPTRRDTDKLIF. The CDR3 bases are TGTGCTCTTGGGGAAGAAGATCCTACGAGGAGGGACACCGATAAACTCATCTTT.

The V call is TRDV1, the J call TRDJ1; the match to TRDD3 covers 8 bases. Germline V lookup: CDR1 TSWWSYY, CDR2 QGS. The CDR3 covers 21 residues. V was clipped by 0 bases and J by 0 bases; unmatched bases: 18. The CDR3 bases are TGTGCTCTTGGGGAACTCGACGGAAACTGGGGGCCACAATCTAACACCGATAAACTCATCTTT. Amino acid sequence: CALGELDGNWGPQSNTDKLIF.

The rearrangement uses TRDV1 and TRDJ1; 8 positions agree with TRDD3. V was pared by 4 bases and J by 0 bases, with 13 bases of the junction left unmatched. The CDR3 is made up of 18 amino acids. Germline V gene sequence: CDR1 TSWWSYY, CDR2 QGS. The CDR3 reads CALGGLVGIRMYTDKLIF. The CDR3 DNA reads as TGTGCTCTTGGGGGCCTTGTTGGGATACGGATGTACACCGATAAACTCATCTTT.

This clone was counted a few times. This rearrangement joins TRDV1 to TRDJ1, with 10 bases matching TRDD3. With 1 base clipped from V and 2 bases from J, the junction kept 22 bases outside the gene matches. The CDR3 length is 22 residues. Germline-derived CDR1 and CDR2 are TSWWSYY and QGS. The CDR3 nucleotides read TGTGCTCTTGGGGAACGGTACTACCCCAGTACTGGGGGATTCAGGGATACCGATAAACTCATCTTT. Amino acid sequence: CALGERYYPSTGGFRDTDKLIF.

Of note for this clone: Being one base from a much bigger clone, this may be a read error. V usage is TRDV2 and J usage is TRDJ1, with 7 bases that match TRDD3. Germline lookup yields CDR1 GEAIGNYY and CDR2 EKD. J gave up 10 bases and V 7 bases, and 17 bases lay outside the gene matches. There are 14 residues in the CDR3. The CDR3 protein is CACVLGVISGRLIF. The CDR3 DNA is TGTGCCTGCGTCCTGGGGGTTATCTCGGGTAGACTCATCTTT.

Only a few counts were recorded for this clone. V usage is TRDV1 and J usage is TRDJ1; unclear D gene. The CDR3 contains 16 residues. V lost 9 bases to trimming and J lost 1 base, with 21 bases between them. Germline CDR1 reads TSWWSYY; CDR2 reads QGS. DNA for the CDR3: TGTGCTCTCGACCGCCTCCGAGTACGGTGCACCGATAAACTCATCTTT. It codes for CALDRLRVRCTDKLIF.

The V and J genes are TRDV1 and TRDJ1, with 9 nucleotides matching TRDD3. CDR3 size: 17 residues. The germline V gene encodes CDR1 TSWWSYY and CDR2 QGS. V lost 4 bases, J lost 5 bases, and 14 bases stayed unmatched. CDR3 residues: CALGGQRPYWGTDKLIF. In DNA, the CDR3 is TGTGCTCTTGGGGGCCAAAGGCCCTACTGGGGGACTGATAAACTCATCTTT.

This clone was seen more than once but under ten times. This rearrangement joins TRDV1 to TRDJ1; D unresolved. Deletions cut 4 bases from V and 0 bases from J, with 24 bases between. The germline gives CDR1 TSWWSYY, CDR2 QGS. The CDR3 consists of 19 residues. The CDR3 bases are TGTGCTCTTGGGGGACATATTCCGGTGGGCCTTAAGTACACCGATAAACTCATCTTT. Translating gives CALGGHIPVGLKYTDKLIF.

The rearrangement links TRDV1 to TRDJ1; 11 bases line up with TRDD3. Per the germline V gene, CDR1 is TSWWSYY and CDR2 is QGS. The junction had 12 bases not matched to a gene; V was cut back by 4 bases and J by 5 bases. This CDR3 has 17 residues. The CDR3 reads CALGALLGDMERDKLIF. CDR3 nucleotide sequence: TGTGCTCTTGGGGCTTTACTGGGGGATATGGAGCGGGATAAACTCATCTTT.

In its sample, this clone was seen a few times. The genes are TRDV1 and TRDJ1, with 7 bases aligning to TRDD3. Germline V CDR1 and CDR2: TSWWSYY, QGS. V trimming: 5 bases; J trimming: 3 bases; junction bases outside the gene matches: 18. The CDR3 is made up of 18 amino acids. The CDR3 nucleotides are TGTGCTCTTGGGCCCCCCCTCCCGTACTGGGGAAAGGCCGATAAACTCATCTTT. It specifies CALGPPLPYWGKADKLIF.

The chain employs TRDV1 and TRDJ1; D might be TRDD3 (6 bases). This CDR3 spans 15 amino acids. Germline V lookup: CDR1 TSWWSYY, CDR2 QGS. Trimming removed 0 bases from V and 4 bases from J, with 12 bases in between. This CDR3 is CALGELSGGLDKLIF. DNA of the CDR3: TGTGCTCTTGGGGAACTTAGTGGGGGCCTCGATAAACTCATCTTT.